A selection of T cell receptor beta chains follows, all from one sample in a study of CD8+CD57+ T cells in acquired aplastic anemia. Each CDR3 protein is one row after TCRdb ran MiXCR on the reads. The sample includes approximately 250,000 distinct CDR3 sequences, 82% of them seen just once. Sequencing input: sorted CD4+, CD8+, or CD8+CD57+ T cells (not recorded which) from PBMCs. The receptors were gathered from a human donor with aplastic anemia. Each CDR3 is given with its conserved first and last residue. A D gene is named only where the DNA matches it firmly. Size is omitted from some rows. Given values are once, few, many or a class for expanded clones.

V: TRBV7-8
J: TRBJ2-3
D: NA
size: few
DNA: TGTGCCAGCAGCTTTGATCCAGGTGGGGCAGCCCTTTCCTTT
CDR3: CASSFDPGGAALSF

V: TRBV10-3
J: TRBJ2-7
D: NA
size: NA
DNA: TGTGCCATCAGCGTTGATCAAGGCGGGCGGAGCTATGAGCAGTACTTC
CDR3: CAISVDQGGRSYEQYF

V: TRBV5-4
J: TRBJ1-1
D: NA
size: NA
DNA: TGTGCCAGCAGCTTTACTAGCGCAGGGGTGAACACTGAAGCTTTCTTT
CDR3: CASSFTSAGVNTEAFF

V: TRBV5-5
J: TRBJ2-1
D: TRBD2
size: NA
DNA: TGTGCCAGCAGATCGGGACTAGCGGGGGGTTACAATGAGCAGTTCTTC
CDR3: CASRSGLAGGYNEQFF

V: TRBV7-9
J: TRBJ2-3
D: NA
size: NA
DNA: TGTGCCAGCAGCTTAGGGGGAGGCCCCGCTAGGGAGTACTTT
CDR3: CASSLGGGPAREYF

V: TRBV5-1
J: TRBJ1-2
D: NA
size: NA
DNA: TGTGCCAGCAGCTCCACTACAGGGAGCGCCTTC
CDR3: CASSSTTGSAF

V: TRBV9
J: TRBJ2-5
D: NA
size: NA
DNA: TGTGCCAGCAGCGGAGGGTCAGATACGCAGTCTCTTTACTTC
CDR3: CASSGGSDTQSLYF

V: TRBV20-1
J: TRBJ2-1
D: NA
size: NA
DNA: TGCAGTGCCTACAACAATGAGCAGTTCTTC
CDR3: CSAYNNEQFF

V: TRBV25-1
J: TRBJ2-7
D: TRBD1
size: few
DNA: TGTGCCAGCAGTGAAATGGACAGGGCTAACGACGAGCAGTACTTC
CDR3: CASSEMDRANDEQYF

V: TRBV11-3
J: TRBJ2-7
D: NA
size: NA
DNA: TGTGCCAGCAGCTTAGATCTGTACGAGCAGTACTTC
CDR3: CASSLDLYEQYF